The clone carrying this T cell receptor (beta chain) has a count of ten or more. Antigen unknown. This sample stems from a study of CD8 T cells in ankylosing spondylitis. Study-wide results and limits: Seemingly characteristic of ankylosing spondylitis blood was a TCR beta motif consisting of roughly 8 highly homologous variants. Those disease-linked clones were CD8+; they were also relatively rare in peripheral blood. The study looked at matched synovial fluid samples from ankylosing spondylitis patients. Disease-linked clones were reported to be significantly enriched there.

V was clipped by 1 base and J by 6 bases, with 6 bases between them. Germline loops: CDR1 SGHTA, CDR2 FQGNSA. The CDR3 runs 13 residues. By quantitative 5'-RACE with molecular barcodes, the TCR beta libraries were made. One entry per CDR3 protein, called by TCRdb with MiXCR from the 5' RACE reads. The profile shows 200,000 to 250,000 distinct CDR3 sequences, about 10% of them singletons. Sequencing was carried out using blood, either unsorted or a sorted T cell fraction (not recorded which). The sequence was collected from a male donor with ankylosing spondylitis or in good health (not recorded which). The chain employs TRBV7-2 and TRBJ2-2; no reliable D call. The CDR3 bases are TGTGCCAGCAGCTTAGGACGGCCCGGGGAGCTGTTTTTT. Its protein is CASSLGRPGELFF.